This T cell receptor beta chain was sequenced for a study of blood T cell repertoires in COVID-19. The wider study: Acute and convalescent COVID-19 specimens originated in the United States, Italy and Spain.

Germline lookup yields CDR1 LGHNA and CDR2 YNFKEQ. The trim removed 0 bases at V and 0 bases at J, leaving 2 bases unmatched. CDR3 length: 16 residues. The assay was immunoSEQ multiplex PCR, and TCRdb's table has in-frame clones only and misses some. Among over 65,000 clones listed, more than 80% were seen once. This chain joins TRBV4-2 and TRBJ2-4; 7 bases map to TRBD2. This clonotype was obtained from a man aged 30-40 years with acute or convalescent COVID-19. Sequenced material: peripheral blood. CDR3 in amino acids: CASSQEVAGAKNIQYF. The CDR3 DNA sequence: TGTGCCAGCAGCCAAGAAGTAGCGGGAGCCAAAAACATTCAGTACTTC.